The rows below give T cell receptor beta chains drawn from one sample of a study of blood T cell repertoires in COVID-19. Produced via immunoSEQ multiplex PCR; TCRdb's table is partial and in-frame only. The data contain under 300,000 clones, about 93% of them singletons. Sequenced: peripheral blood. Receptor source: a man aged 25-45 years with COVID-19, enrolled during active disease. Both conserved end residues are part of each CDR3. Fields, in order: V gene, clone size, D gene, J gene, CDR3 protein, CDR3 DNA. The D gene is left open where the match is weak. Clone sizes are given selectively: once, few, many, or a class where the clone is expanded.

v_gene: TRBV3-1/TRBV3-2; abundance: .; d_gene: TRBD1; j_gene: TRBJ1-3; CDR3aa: CASSRGQGGGNTIYF; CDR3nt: TGTGCCAGCAGCCGAGGACAGGGGGGAGGAAACACCATATATTTT
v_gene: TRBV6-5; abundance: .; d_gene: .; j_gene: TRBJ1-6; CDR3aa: CASSYRQGLGSPLHF; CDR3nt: TGTGCCAGCAGTTACAGGCAGGGATTGGGGTCACCCCTCCACTTT
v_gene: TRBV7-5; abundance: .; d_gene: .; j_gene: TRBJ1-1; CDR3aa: CVRSLCLHTEAFF; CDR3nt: TGTGTCAGAAGCCTATGCCTGCACACTGAAGCTTTCTTT
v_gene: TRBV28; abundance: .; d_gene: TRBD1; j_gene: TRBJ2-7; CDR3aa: CASIGQDNSYEQYF; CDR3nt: TGTGCCAGCATAGGACAGGACAACTCCTACGAGCAGTACTTC
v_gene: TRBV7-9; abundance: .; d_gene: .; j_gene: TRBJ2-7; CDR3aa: CASSSNSYEQYF; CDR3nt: TGTGCCAGCAGCTCAAACTCCTACGAGCAGTACTTC
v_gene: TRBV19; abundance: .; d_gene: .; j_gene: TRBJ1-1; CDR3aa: CASSIDMLGGRRAF; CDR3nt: TGTGCCAGTAGTATCGACATGTTGGGGGGGAGGAGGGCGTTT
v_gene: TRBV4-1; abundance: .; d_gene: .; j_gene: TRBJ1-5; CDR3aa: CASSQTMGREYSNQPQHF; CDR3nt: TGCGCCAGCAGCCAGACTATGGGGCGGGAATATAGCAATCAGCCCCAGCATTTT
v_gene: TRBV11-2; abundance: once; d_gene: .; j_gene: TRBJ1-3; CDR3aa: CASSLGGAGIGNTIYF; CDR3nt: TGTGCCAGCAGCTTAGGAGGAGCAGGGATCGGAAACACCATATATTTT
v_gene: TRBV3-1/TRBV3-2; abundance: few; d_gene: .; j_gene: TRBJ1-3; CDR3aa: CASSQGVGVGGNTIYF; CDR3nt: TGTGCCAGCAGCCAAGGCGTAGGGGTAGGAGGAAACACCATATATTTT
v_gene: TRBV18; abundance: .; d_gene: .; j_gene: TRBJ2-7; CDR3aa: CASSPPAPTASYEQYF; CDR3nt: TGTGCCAGCTCACCACCGGCCCCTACAGCCTCCTACGAGCAGTACTTC
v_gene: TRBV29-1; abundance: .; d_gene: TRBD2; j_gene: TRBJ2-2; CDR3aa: CSVGTSGAVITGELFF; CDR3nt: TGCAGCGTTGGGACTAGCGGGGCAGTTATCACCGGGGAGCTGTTTTTT
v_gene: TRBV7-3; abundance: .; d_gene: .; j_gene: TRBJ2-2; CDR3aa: CATSEAENTGELFF; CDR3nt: TGTGCCACATCAGAGGCGGAGAACACCGGGGAGCTGTTTTTT
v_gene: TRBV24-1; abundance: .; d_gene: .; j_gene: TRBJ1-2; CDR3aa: CATSDFPWRCHYGYTF; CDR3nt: TGTGCCACCAGTGATTTCCCCTGGAGGTGCCACTATGGCTACACCTTC
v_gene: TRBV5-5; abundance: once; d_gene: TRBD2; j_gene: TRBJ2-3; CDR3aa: CASSPSGVGWDTQYF; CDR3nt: TGTGCCAGCAGCCCGAGCGGGGTAGGGTGGGATACGCAGTATTTT
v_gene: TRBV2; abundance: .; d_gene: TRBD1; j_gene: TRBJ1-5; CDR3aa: CASRRDRAGNQPQHF; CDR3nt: TGTGCCAGCAGGAGGGACAGGGCGGGCAATCAGCCCCAGCATTTT
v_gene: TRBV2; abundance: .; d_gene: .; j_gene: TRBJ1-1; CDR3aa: CASSEQGESEAFF; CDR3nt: TGTGCCAGCAGTGAACAGGGTGAGTCTGAAGCTTTCTTT
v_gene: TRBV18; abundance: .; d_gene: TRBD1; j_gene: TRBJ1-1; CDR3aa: CASSPPGRDRGRTFF; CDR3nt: TGTGCCAGCTCACCACCGGGCCGGGACAGGGGTAGAACTTTCTTT
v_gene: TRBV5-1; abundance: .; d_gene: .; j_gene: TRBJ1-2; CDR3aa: CASSLDWQRNGYTF; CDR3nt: TGCGCCAGCAGCTTGGATTGGCAGCGCAATGGCTACACCTTC
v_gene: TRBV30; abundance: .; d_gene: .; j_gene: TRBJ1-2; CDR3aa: CAWPDSGGYTF; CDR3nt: TGTGCCTGGCCCGACTCGGGGGGCTACACCTTC
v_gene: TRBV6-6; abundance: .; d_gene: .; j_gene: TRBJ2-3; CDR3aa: CASRPNRVFTDTQYF; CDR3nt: TGTGCCAGCAGGCCCAACAGGGTCTTCACAGATACGCAGTATTTT
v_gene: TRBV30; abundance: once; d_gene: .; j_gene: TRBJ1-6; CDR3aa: CAWSAAGGGNSPLHF; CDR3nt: TGTGCCTGGAGTGCTGCGGGGGGTGGCAATTCACCCCTCCACTTT
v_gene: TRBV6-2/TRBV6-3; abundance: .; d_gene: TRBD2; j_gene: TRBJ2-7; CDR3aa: CASSLGLAGNRYEQYF; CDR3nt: TGTGCCAGCAGCCTCGGACTAGCGGGGAACCGCTACGAGCAGTACTTC
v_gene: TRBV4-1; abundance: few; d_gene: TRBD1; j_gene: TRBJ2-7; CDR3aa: CASKPGQGAYEQYF; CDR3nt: TGCGCCAGCAAACCGGGACAGGGGGCTTACGAGCAGTACTTC
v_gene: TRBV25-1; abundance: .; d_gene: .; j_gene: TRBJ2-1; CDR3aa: CASSDLRQNEQFF; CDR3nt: TGTGCCAGCAGTGACTTGAGACAGAATGAGCAGTTCTTC
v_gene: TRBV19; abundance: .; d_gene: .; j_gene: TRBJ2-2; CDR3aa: CASISRAGVPGELFF; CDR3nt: TGTGCCAGTATTTCCAGGGCAGGGGTCCCCGGGGAGCTGTTTTTT
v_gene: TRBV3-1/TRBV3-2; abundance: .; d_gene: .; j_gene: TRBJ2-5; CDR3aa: CASSLSRETQYF; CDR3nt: TGTGCCAGCAGCCTATCCCGGGAGACCCAGTACTTC